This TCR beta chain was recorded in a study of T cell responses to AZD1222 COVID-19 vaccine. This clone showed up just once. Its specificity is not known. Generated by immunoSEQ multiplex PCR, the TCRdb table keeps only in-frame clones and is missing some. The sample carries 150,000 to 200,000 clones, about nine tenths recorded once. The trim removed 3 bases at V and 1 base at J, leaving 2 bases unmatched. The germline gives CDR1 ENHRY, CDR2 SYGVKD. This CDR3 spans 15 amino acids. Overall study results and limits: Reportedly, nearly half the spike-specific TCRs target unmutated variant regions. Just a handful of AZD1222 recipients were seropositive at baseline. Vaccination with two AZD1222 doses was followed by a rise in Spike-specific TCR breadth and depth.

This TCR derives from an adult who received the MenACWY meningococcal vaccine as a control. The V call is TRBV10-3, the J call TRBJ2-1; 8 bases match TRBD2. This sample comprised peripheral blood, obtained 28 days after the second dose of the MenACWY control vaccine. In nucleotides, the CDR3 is TGTGCCATCAGTGAACAGCGGGAGTCCTACAATGAGCAGTTCTTC. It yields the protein CAISEQRESYNEQFF.